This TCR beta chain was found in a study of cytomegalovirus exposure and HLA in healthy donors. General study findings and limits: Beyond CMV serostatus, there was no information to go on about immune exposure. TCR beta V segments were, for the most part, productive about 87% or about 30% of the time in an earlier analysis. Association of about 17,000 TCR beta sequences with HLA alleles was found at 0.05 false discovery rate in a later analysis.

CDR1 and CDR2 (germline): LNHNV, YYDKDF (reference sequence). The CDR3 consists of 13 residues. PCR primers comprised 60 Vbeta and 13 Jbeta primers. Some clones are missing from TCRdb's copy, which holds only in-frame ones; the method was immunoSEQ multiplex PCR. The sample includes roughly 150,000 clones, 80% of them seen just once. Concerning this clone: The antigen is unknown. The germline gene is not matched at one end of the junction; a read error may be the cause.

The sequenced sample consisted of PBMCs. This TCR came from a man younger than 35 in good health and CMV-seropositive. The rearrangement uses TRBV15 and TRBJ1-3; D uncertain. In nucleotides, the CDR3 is TGTGCCACCAGCAGAGCGAATGGAGACACCATATATTTT. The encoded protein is CATSRANGDTIYF.